This record covers a single TCR beta chain. What it recognizes is unknown. This table comes from immunoSEQ multiplex PCR, and its TCRdb copy is limited to in-frame clones, with some not included. Of more than 1.2 million clones listed, approximately 98.5% are singletons. The data derive from a study of shared clonotypes between healthy human individuals. Broader study findings: Several donors shared approximately 5% of their naive CD4 clonotypes.

CDR3 length: 15 amino acids. The germline V gene has CDR1 LNHDA and CDR2 SQIVND (reference sequence). V gave up 6 bases and J gave up 4 bases; unmatched junction bases: 8. This receptor was identified in a man aged 25 to 45 in good health. The V call is TRBV19, the J call TRBJ1-5; TRBD1 aligns across 8 bases. The sequencing sample was made of naive CD4+ T cells sorted from blood. Specified subset: CD45RA+ positively selected. The CDR3 DNA reads as TGTGCCAGTAGCGACTGGGACAGGCCTAATCAGCCCCAGCATTTT. The encoded protein is CASSDWDRPNQPQHF.